The rows below give T cell receptor beta chains drawn from one sample of a study of blood T cell repertoires in COVID-19. Assay: immunoSEQ multiplex PCR; the TCRdb copy retains only in-frame clones and omits some. The sample holds approximately 330,000 clones, around nine tenths seen once. Sequenced sample: peripheral blood. The receptors come from a woman in her fifties or sixties with active or convalescent COVID-19. CDR3s leave out the opening cysteine and the closing phenylalanine or tryptophan.

>TRBV19
ASSVTGWGNWAEAF
>TRBV25-1
ASSASYEQY
>TRBV28
ASSGLQGTEAF
>TRBV5-1
ASTVEGGTEAF
>TRBV6-2/TRBV6-3
ASSYRQRDRLNYGYT
>TRBV5-4
ASSRSNQETQY
>TRBV6-5
ASSRTAGYGYT
>TRBV28
ASSLGQGRTGELF
>TRBV7-9
ASSPGQGNYGYT
>TRBV3-1/TRBV3-2
ASGEGGAGNTIY
>TRBV19
ASSLGGTLYGYT
>TRBV5-1
ASSLSGEPLAGNTIY
>TRBV27
ASRKGVEQY
>TRBV5-1
ASSWTGRNTEAF
>TRBV9
ASSKTRSGETQY
>TRBV7-8
ASSLGASGSTEQY
>TRBV5-1
ASSMTGPHYNEQF
>TRBV6-6
ASSYLLGALGYGYT
>TRBV7-2
ASSLAENSGTVYTNTEAF
>TRBV5-1
ASSLAEVNSYNSPLH
>TRBV2
ASMGSTSGNTIY
>TRBV7-3
ASSLSLEETQY
>TRBV7-9
ASSFGTGGENEQY
>TRBV28
ATTPPAGRNYGYT
>TRBV19
ASSPGSSYNEQF
>TRBV29-1
SVEGRLTDTQY
>TRBV7-9
ASSAGAQSNQPQH
>TRBV4-2
ASSLQVAGRGGQETQY
>TRBV19
ASSIAGAYSNQPQH
>TRBV28
ASSAPGTRVRNEQF
>TRBV6-5
ATISGGTYGYT
>TRBV7-3
ASSLKGARTDTQY
>TRBV18
ASSQRIVTDTQY
>TRBV14
ASSQTGIYNSPLH
>TRBV27
ASSLQGSNQPQH
>TRBV30
ASDRSTLGAF
>TRBV4-3
ASSQVGQLSNEQF
>TRBV28
ASSSSSTMNTEAF
>TRBV4-1
ASNEGPGWDNEQF
>TRBV4-3
ASSQEPSGKRF
>TRBV7-8
ASSLREMGGRATDEQY
>TRBV19
ASSRGHPNTEAF
>TRBV9
ASSVHAGTSTDTQY
>TRBV19
ARETVYEQY
>TRBV27
ASRLQGLAEYNEQF
>TRBV18
ASSFANTGELF
>TRBV7-2
ASSSQAGPSYEQY